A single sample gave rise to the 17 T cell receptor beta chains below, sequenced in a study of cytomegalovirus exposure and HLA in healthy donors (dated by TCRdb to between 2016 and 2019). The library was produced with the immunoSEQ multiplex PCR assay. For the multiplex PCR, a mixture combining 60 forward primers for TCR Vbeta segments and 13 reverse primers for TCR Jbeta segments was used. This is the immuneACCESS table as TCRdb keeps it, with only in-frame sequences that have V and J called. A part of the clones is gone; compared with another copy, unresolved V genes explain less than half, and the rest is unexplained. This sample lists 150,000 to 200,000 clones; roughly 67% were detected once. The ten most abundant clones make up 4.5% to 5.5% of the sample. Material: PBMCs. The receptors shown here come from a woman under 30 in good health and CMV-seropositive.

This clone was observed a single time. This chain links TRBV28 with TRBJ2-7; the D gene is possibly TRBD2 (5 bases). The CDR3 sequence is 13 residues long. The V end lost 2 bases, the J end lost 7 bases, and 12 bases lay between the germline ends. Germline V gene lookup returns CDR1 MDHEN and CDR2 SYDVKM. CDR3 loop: CASSLEGIGEQYF. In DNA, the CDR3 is TGTGCCAGCAGTTTAGAGGGTATCGGGGAGCAGTACTTC.

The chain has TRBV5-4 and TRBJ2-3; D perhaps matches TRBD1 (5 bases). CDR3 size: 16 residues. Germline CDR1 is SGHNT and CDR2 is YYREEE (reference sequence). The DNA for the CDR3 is TGTACTTTCGCGGCCCGGGCGTCTGGGGCTACAGATACGCAGTATTTT. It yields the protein CTFAARASGATDTQYF.

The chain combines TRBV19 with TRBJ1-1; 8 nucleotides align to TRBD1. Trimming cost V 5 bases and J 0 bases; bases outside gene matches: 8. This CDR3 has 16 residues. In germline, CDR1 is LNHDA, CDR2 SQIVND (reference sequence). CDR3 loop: CASSHLSDRVNTEAFF. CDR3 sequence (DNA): TGTGCCAGTAGTCACCTCTCGGACAGGGTGAACACTGAAGCTTTCTTT.

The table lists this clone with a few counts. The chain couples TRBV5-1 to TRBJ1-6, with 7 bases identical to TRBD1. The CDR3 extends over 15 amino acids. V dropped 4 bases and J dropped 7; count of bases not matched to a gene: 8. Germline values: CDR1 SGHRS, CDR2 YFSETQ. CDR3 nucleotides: TGCGCCAGCAGCAATGACGGACAGGTGAATTCACCCCTCCACTTT. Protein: CASSNDGQVNSPLHF.

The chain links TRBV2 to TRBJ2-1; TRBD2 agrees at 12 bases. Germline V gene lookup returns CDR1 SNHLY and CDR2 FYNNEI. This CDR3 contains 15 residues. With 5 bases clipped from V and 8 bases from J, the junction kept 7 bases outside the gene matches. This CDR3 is CASSPGLAGFDEQFF. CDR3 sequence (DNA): TGTGCCAGCAGTCCTGGACTAGCGGGGTTCGATGAGCAGTTCTTC.

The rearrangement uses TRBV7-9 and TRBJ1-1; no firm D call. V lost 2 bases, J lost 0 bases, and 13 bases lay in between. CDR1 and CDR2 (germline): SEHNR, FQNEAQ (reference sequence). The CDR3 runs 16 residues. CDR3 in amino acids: CASSLRSGGMNTEAFF. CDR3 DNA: TGTGCCAGCAGCTTAAGGTCAGGCGGGATGAACACTGAAGCTTTCTTT.

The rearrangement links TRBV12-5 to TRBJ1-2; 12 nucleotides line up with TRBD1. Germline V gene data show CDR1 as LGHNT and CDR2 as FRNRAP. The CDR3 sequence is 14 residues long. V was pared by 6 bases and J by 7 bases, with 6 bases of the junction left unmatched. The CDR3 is CASGPGQGAGGYTF. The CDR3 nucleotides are TGTGCTAGTGGCCCGGGACAGGGGGCGGGTGGCTACACCTTC. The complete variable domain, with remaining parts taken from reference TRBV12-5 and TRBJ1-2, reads DARVTQTPRHKVTEMGQEVTMRCQPILGHNTVFWYRQTMMQGLELLAYFRNRAPLDDSGMPKDRFSAEMPDATLATLKIQPSEPRDSAVYFCASGPGQGAGGYTFGSGTRLTVV.

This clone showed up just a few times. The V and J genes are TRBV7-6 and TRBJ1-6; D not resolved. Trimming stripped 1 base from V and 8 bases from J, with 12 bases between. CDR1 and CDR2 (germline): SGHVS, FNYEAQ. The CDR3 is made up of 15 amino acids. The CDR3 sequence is CASSLGVRSDSPLHF. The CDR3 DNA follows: TGTGCCAGCAGCTTAGGTGTCAGATCTGATTCACCCCTCCACTTT.

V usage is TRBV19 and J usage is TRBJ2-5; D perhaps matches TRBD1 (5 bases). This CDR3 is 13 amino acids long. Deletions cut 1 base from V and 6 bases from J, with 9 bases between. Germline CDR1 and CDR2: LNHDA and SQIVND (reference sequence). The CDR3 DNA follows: TGTGCCAGTAGTATAGGTAGGGGTCAGACCCAGTACTTC. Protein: CASSIGRGQTQYF. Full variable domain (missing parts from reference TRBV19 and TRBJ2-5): DGGITQSPKYLFRKEGQNVTLSCEQNLNHDAMYWYRQDPGQGLRLIYYSQIVNDFQKGDIAEGYSVSREKKESFPLTVTSAQKNPTAFYLCASSIGRGQTQYFGPGTRLLVL.

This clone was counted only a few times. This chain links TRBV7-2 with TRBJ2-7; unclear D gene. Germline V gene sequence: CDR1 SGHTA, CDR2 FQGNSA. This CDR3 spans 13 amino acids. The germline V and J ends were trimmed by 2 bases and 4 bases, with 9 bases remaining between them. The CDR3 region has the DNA TGTGCCAGCAGCTTAACGAAGAGGTACGAGCAGTACTTC. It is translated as CASSLTKRYEQYF.

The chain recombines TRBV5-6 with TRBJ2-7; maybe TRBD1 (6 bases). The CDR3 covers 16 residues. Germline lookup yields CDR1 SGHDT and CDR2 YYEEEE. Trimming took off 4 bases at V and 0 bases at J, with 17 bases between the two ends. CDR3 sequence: CASSTDRTFSSYEQYF. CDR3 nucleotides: TGTGCCAGCAGCACCGACAGGACTTTCAGCTCCTACGAGCAGTACTTC.

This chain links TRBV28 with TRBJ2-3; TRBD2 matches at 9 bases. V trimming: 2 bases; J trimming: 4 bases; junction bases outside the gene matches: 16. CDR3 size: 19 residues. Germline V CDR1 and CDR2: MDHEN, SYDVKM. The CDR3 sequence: CASSLLAGRAEGNPDTQYF. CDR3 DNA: TGTGCCAGCAGTTTACTAGCGGGGAGAGCGGAGGGCAACCCAGATACGCAGTATTTT. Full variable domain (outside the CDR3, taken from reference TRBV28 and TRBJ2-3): DVKVTQSSRYLVKRTGEKVFLECVQDMDHENMFWYRQDPGLGLRLIYFSYDVKMKEKGDIPEGYSVSREKKERFSLILESASTNQTSMYLCASSLLAGRAEGNPDTQYFGPGTRLTVL.

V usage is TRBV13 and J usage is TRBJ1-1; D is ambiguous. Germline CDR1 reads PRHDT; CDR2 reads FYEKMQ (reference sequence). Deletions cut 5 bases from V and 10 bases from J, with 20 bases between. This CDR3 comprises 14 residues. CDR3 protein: CASSLVREVASAFF. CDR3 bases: TGTGCCAGCAGCCTAGTGAGGGAAGTGGCCTCAGCTTTCTTT.

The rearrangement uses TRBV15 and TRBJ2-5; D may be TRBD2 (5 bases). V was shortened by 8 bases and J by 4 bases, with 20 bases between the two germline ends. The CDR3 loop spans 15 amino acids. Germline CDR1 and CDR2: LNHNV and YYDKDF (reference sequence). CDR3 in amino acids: CATPRVEEERETQYF. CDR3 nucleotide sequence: TGTGCCACCCCCCGCGTTGAGGAGGAGAGAGAGACCCAGTACTTC.

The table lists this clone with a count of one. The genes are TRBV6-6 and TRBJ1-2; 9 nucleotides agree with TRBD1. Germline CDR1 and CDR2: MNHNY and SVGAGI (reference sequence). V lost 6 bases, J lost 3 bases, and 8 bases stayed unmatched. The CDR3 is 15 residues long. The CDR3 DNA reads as TGTGCCAGCAGCTTACAGGGGGCCGTGTACTATGGCTACACCTTC. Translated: CASSLQGAVYYGYTF.

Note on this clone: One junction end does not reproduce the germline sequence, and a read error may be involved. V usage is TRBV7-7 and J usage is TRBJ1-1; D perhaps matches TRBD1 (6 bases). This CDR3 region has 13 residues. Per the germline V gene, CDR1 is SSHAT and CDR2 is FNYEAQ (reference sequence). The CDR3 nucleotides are TGTGCTAGCAGCTTAAGAGGGGGCACTGAAGCTTTCTTT. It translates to CASSLRGGTEAFF.

The CDR3 nucleotides read TGTGCCAGCAGCTTCCAGGGGACAGCCAAAAATGAAAAACTGTTTTTT. Protein sequence: CASSFQGTAKNEKLFF. This sequence joins TRBV11-1 and TRBJ1-4, with 7 bases lining up with TRBD1. Trimming at V came to 3 bases and at J to 5 bases, leaving 9 bases not matched to a gene. Germline V gene data show CDR1 as SGHAT and CDR2 as FQDESV (reference sequence). The CDR3 is made up of 16 amino acids.